These 32 T cell receptor beta chains share one sample of origin, sequenced in a study of blood T cell repertoires in COVID-19. Sequenced by immunoSEQ multiplex PCR; TCRdb stores in-frame clones only, minus some. The table records 200,000 to 250,000 clones, 80% of them present only once. The source material was peripheral blood. The receptors come from a human donor in a cohort sampled during active COVID-19.

This clone was seen only a few times. This chain links TRBV5-4 with TRBJ2-7; TRBD2 matches 7 bases. Germline CDR1 and CDR2: SGHNT and YYREEE (reference sequence). The junction had 8 bases not matched to a gene; V was cut back by 2 bases and J by 0 bases. The CDR3 extends over 16 amino acids. The CDR3: CASSFSVRGGSYEQYF. CDR3 nucleotide sequence: TGTGCCAGCAGCTTTTCCGTCCGCGGGGGCTCCTACGAGCAGTACTTC.

This clone came up a few times. The V gene is TRBV2, the J gene TRBJ1-6; tentative D call: TRBD1 (6 bases). Germline V CDR1 and CDR2: SNHLY, FYNNEI. CDR3 size: 15 residues. Trimming stripped 7 bases from V and 7 bases from J, with 17 bases between. The DNA of the CDR3 is TGTGCCAGCAAGGGAGGGGGGGCCGTGAATTCACCCCTCCACTTT. Protein sequence: CASKGGGAVNSPLHF.

The rearrangement links TRBV7-2 to TRBJ2-1; TRBD2 agrees at 13 bases. V was clipped by 2 bases and J by 3 bases; unmatched bases: 4. The CDR3 is made up of 17 amino acids. Germline lookup yields CDR1 SGHTA and CDR2 FQGNSA. Here the CDR3 DNA reads TGTGCCAGCAGCTTAAGAACTAGCGGGAGGGTCTACAATGAGCAGTTCTTC. Translating gives CASSLRTSGRVYNEQFF.

The chain uses TRBV19 and TRBJ2-1, with TRBD1 as a possible D gene (5 bases). V lost 4 bases and J 9 bases, leaving 16 bases between the germline ends. This CDR3 contains 14 residues. In germline, CDR1 is LNHDA, CDR2 SQIVND (reference sequence). The CDR3, as DNA: TGTGCCAGTAGTAAGATACAGGCTTTAGGTGAGCAGTTCTTC. It is translated as CASSKIQALGEQFF.

The chain recombines TRBV3-1 (or the pseudogene TRBV3-2) with TRBJ2-1; 7 positions match TRBD2. V was pared by 8 bases and J by 7 bases, with 8 bases of the junction left unmatched. Germline V gene data show CDR1 as LGHDT and CDR2 as YNNKEL (reference sequence). The CDR3 is 13 amino acids. This CDR3 is CASDWGGGNEQFF. CDR3 DNA: TGTGCCAGCGATTGGGGGGGAGGTAATGAGCAGTTCTTC.

V is TRBV19 and J is TRBJ2-7, with 7 nucleotides matching TRBD2. The germline V gene has CDR1 LNHDA and CDR2 SQIVND (reference sequence). The trim removed 7 bases at V and 7 bases at J, leaving 16 bases unmatched. This CDR3 contains 15 residues. The CDR3 loop is CASTHHGEGVGEQYF. CDR3 nucleotides: TGTGCCAGTACCCACCACGGGGAGGGAGTTGGAGAGCAGTACTTC.

This clone was detected many times. V is TRBV11-2 and J is TRBJ1-2; 7 bases line up with TRBD1. The V segment lost 5 bases and the J segment 8 bases; nucleotides outside the gene matches: 8. This CDR3 has 13 residues. Germline V gene lookup returns CDR1 SGHAT and CDR2 FQNNGV. The CDR3 DNA is TGTGCCAGCAGCCGAGAGGGGGCGAGGGGCTACACCTTC. It encodes CASSREGARGYTF.

This clone turned up a few times. This sequence joins TRBV19 and TRBJ2-2, with 10 nucleotides matching TRBD1. Trimming took 9 bases from V and 3 from J; bases not matched to a gene: 10. Germline values: CDR1 LNHDA, CDR2 SQIVND (reference sequence). CDR3 length equals 16 residues. The CDR3 DNA sequence: TGTGCCAGCACGGCCGGGACAGGGGAAGACACCGGGGAGCTGTTTTTT. Amino acids: CASTAGTGEDTGELFF.

The J gene is TRBJ2-1, the V gene TRBV18; D is possibly TRBD1 (6 bases). The germline V gene has CDR1 KGHSH and CDR2 LQKENI. This CDR3 has 13 residues. Trimming took 6 bases from V and 9 from J, leaving 15 bases between them. The CDR3 bases are TGTGCCAGCTCCCGGGGAAGGGGGAGTGAGCAGTTCTTC. It translates to CASSRGRGSEQFF.

The chain combines TRBV2 with TRBJ1-5; D is ambiguous. CDR3 size: 12 residues. Trimming took 7 bases from V and 4 from J, leaving 8 bases between them. Germline V gives CDR1 SNHLY, CDR2 FYNNEI. For the CDR3, the DNA is TGTGCCAGCAAAGGAGGAAATCAGCCCCAGCATTTT. Translated: CASKGGNQPQHF. Looking up the rest from reference TRBV2 and TRBJ1-5 gives the full variable domain: EPEVTQTPSHQVTQMGQEVILRCVPISNHLYFYWYRQILGQKVEFLVSFYNNEISEKSEIFDDQFSVERPDGSNFTLKIRSTKLEDSAMYFCASKGGNQPQHFGDGTRLSIL.

This chain joins TRBV18 and TRBJ2-7; 12 bases line up with TRBD1. V dropped 3 bases and J dropped 1; count of bases not matched to a gene: 4. The CDR3 is 16 residues long. Germline lookup yields CDR1 KGHSH and CDR2 LQKENI. CDR3 in amino acids: CASSPRDRGPSYEQYF. CDR3 coding DNA: TGTGCCAGCTCACCTCGGGACAGGGGGCCTTCCTACGAGCAGTACTTC. Together with reference TRBV18 and TRBJ2-7, the CDR3 gives the full variable domain: NAGVMQNPRHLVRRRGQEARLRCSPMKGHSHVYWYRQLPEEGLKFMVYLQKENIIDESGMPKERFSAEFPKEGPSILRIQQVVRGDSAAYFCASSPRDRGPSYEQYFGPGTRLTVT.

The rearrangement links TRBV27 to TRBJ2-3; D remains unclear. V lost 4 bases to trimming and J lost 2 bases, with 13 bases between them. This CDR3 comprises 15 residues. Germline V gives CDR1 MNHEY, CDR2 SMNVEV (reference sequence). Here the CDR3 DNA reads TGTGCCAGCAGTTCTGTACCAAGCATCACAGATACGCAGTATTTT. It codes for CASSSVPSITDTQYF.

Only one count was recorded for this clone. This sequence joins TRBV6-4 and TRBJ2-1; a possible D gene is TRBD1 (6 bases). The CDR3 loop spans 15 amino acids. V was shortened by 8 bases and J by 0 bases, with 14 bases between the two germline ends. CDR1 is MRHNA, CDR2 SNTAGT, per germline. The CDR3 protein is CASGGTFSSYNEQFF. For the CDR3, the DNA is TGTGCCAGCGGGGGCACATTTAGCTCCTACAATGAGCAGTTCTTC.

V gene TRBV7-2 combines with J gene TRBJ1-5; D uncertain. Looked up from germline, CDR1 is SGHTA and CDR2 is FQGNSA. V was trimmed by 2 bases and J by 1 base, leaving 9 bases between them. CDR3 length equals 15 residues. The CDR3 region has the DNA TGTGCCAGCAGCTTAACGGGGAAGAGCAATCAGCCCCAGCATTTT. It translates to CASSLTGKSNQPQHF.

This rearrangement joins TRBV29-1 to TRBJ2-5; D possibly corresponds to TRBD1 (5 bases). Germline CDR1 reads SQVTM; CDR2 reads ANQGSEA. The germline V and J ends were trimmed by 7 bases and 2 bases, with 8 bases remaining between them. This CDR3 has 11 residues. CDR3: CSGRQQETQYF. The CDR3 DNA is TGCAGCGGTAGACAGCAAGAGACCCAGTACTTC.

The chain recombines TRBV28 with TRBJ2-5; 10 bases fit TRBD2. CDR3 length equals 16 residues. Per germline, CDR1 MDHEN and CDR2 SYDVKM. The trim removed 6 bases at V and 9 bases at J, leaving 16 bases unmatched. DNA of the CDR3: TGTGCCAGCAGCTTACGACTAGCGGGTAGGCCCGGGGCCCAGTACTTC. It specifies CASSLRLAGRPGAQYF.

This clone occurred a few times. One end of the junction is discordant with germline, which a read error may explain. The V gene is TRBV6-2 or TRBV6-3, the J gene TRBJ1-2, with D tentatively TRBD1 (6 bases). In germline, CDR1 is MNHEY, CDR2 SVGEGT. The CDR3 contains 15 residues. CDR3 region: CASSYYYRDNYGYTF. CDR3 bases: TGTGCCAGCAGCTACTATTACAGGGACAACTATGGCTACACCTTC.

This clone has just a few counts. The chain is built from TRBV4-2 and TRBJ2-7; D possibly corresponds to TRBD2 (5 bases). The CDR3 extends over 16 amino acids. Looked up from germline, CDR1 is LGHNA and CDR2 is YNFKEQ. Trimming left V 0 bases short and J 1 base short, with 13 bases between. The CDR3 spells CASSQDLAEGSYEQYF. CDR3 nucleotides: TGTGCCAGCAGCCAAGATCTCGCCGAGGGTTCCTACGAGCAGTACTTC.

The gene calls are TRBV4-2 and TRBJ2-2; D is unresolved. In germline, CDR1 is LGHNA, CDR2 YNFKEQ. The V end lost 0 bases, the J end lost 0 bases, and 8 bases lay between the germline ends. The CDR3 contains 16 residues. The chain's CDR3 is CASSQDKTANTGELFF. The CDR3 nucleotides are TGTGCCAGCAGCCAAGATAAAACAGCGAACACCGGGGAGCTGTTTTTT.

This clone was seen a single time. This chain joins TRBV29-1 and TRBJ1-1; D gene unclear. Germline lookup yields CDR1 SQVTM and CDR2 ANQGSEA. V was cut by 6 bases and J by 3 bases, with 11 bases left in between. CDR3 length: 12 residues. The CDR3 loop reads CSVIHRDTEAFF. DNA for the CDR3: TGCAGCGTCATCCACAGAGACACTGAAGCTTTCTTT.

The chain employs TRBV5-1 and TRBJ1-2, with 8 bases identical to TRBD1. This CDR3 contains 14 residues. Germline assignment: CDR1 SGHRS and CDR2 YFSETQ. Losses at the gene ends were 5 bases for V and 3 bases for J; bases not matched to a gene: 6. DNA of the CDR3: TGCGCCAGCAGATCCGGACAGGGTGACTATGGCTACACCTTC. It translates to CASRSGQGDYGYTF.

The rearrangement links TRBV28 to TRBJ2-3; D is perhaps TRBD2 (6 bases). The CDR3 covers 15 residues. The V end lost 4 bases, the J end lost 1 base, and 12 bases lay between the germline ends. Germline CDR1 and CDR2: MDHEN and SYDVKM. The CDR3 reads CASSSAGEGTDTQYF. The CDR3 DNA reads as TGTGCCAGCAGTTCGGCCGGGGAGGGCACAGATACGCAGTATTTT.

The chain recombines TRBV2 with TRBJ2-3, with D tentatively TRBD1 (5 bases). V was pared by 4 bases and J by 0 bases, with 11 bases between. Per the germline V gene, CDR1 is SNHLY and CDR2 is FYNNEI. This CDR3 has 15 amino acids. CDR3: CASSVQETSTDTQYF. Here the CDR3 DNA reads TGTGCCAGCAGTGTACAGGAGACTAGCACAGATACGCAGTATTTT.

J is TRBJ2-4 and V is TRBV7-9; weak D call: TRBD1 (5 bases). With 1 base removed from V and 0 bases from J, the gap between germline ends came to 10 bases. The V gene's germline CDR1 is SEHNR and CDR2 FQNEAQ (reference sequence). This CDR3 region has 16 residues. CDR3: CASSLGQGIAKNIQYF. The CDR3 DNA reads TGTGCCAGCAGCTTAGGTCAGGGAATAGCCAAAAACATTCAGTACTTC.

The chain joins TRBV10-3 to TRBJ1-1, with D perhaps TRBD1 (5 bases). V shed 10 bases and J shed 1 base, with 10 bases lying between them. Germline assignment: CDR1 ENHRY and CDR2 SYGVKD. The CDR3 is 12 residues long. CDR3 region: CATSRENTEAFF. The CDR3 bases are TGTGCCACAAGCAGGGAGAACACTGAAGCTTTCTTT.

Regarding this clone: Other DNA sequences within the sample encode an identical CDR3. V is TRBV19 and J is TRBJ1-3; D not certain. This CDR3 is 14 amino acids long. V lost 3 bases to trimming and J lost 1 base, with 7 bases between them. Germline CDR1 is LNHDA and CDR2 is SQIVND (reference sequence). The CDR3 sequence: CASSIDSSGNTIYF. DNA for the CDR3: TGTGCCAGTAGTATTGACTCATCTGGAAACACCATATATTTT.

In its sample, this clone was seen once. V usage is TRBV5-1 and J usage is TRBJ2-5; 11 bases are shared with TRBD1. The CDR3 contains 15 residues. Germline CDR1 reads SGHRS; CDR2 reads YFSETQ. Trimming removed 5 bases from V and 3 bases from J; junction bases left unmatched: 6. In DNA form, the CDR3 reads TGCGCCAGCAGGTCAGGGACAGGGGGAGAAGAGACCCAGTACTTC. Translated, it gives CASRSGTGGEETQYF.

The chain links TRBV18 to TRBJ2-7, with 8 nucleotides matching TRBD1. The germline V gene has CDR1 KGHSH and CDR2 LQKENI. CDR3 size: 16 residues. The V gene end was trimmed by 3 bases and the J gene end by 3 bases; junction bases not matched to a gene: 10. The CDR3 bases are TGTGCCAGCTCACCCGGGAGAGGACAGGGACACTACGAGCAGTACTTC. This translates into CASSPGRGQGHYEQYF.

The V and J genes are TRBV5-6 and TRBJ1-1, with 11 bases fitting TRBD1. The CDR3 consists of 16 residues. Germline V gene data show CDR1 as SGHDT and CDR2 as YYEEEE. V lost 2 bases to trimming and J lost 9 bases; unmatched junction nucleotides: 12. CDR3 in DNA: TGTGCCAGCAGCTTTAGTGGACAGGGGGCTCTCTATAAAGCTTTCTTT. The encoded protein is CASSFSGQGALYKAFF.

The V and J genes are TRBV28 and TRBJ1-5, with D perhaps matching TRBD1 (6 bases). V was cut by 4 bases and J by 5 bases, with 21 bases left in between. CDR1 is MDHEN and CDR2 is SYDVKM in the germline V gene. The CDR3 is made up of 17 amino acids. CDR3 in amino acids: CASSSMAGALGDQPQHF. The DNA of the CDR3 is TGTGCCAGCAGTTCAATGGCAGGGGCCTTGGGGGATCAGCCCCAGCATTTT.

Only one count was recorded for this clone. The chain is built from TRBV13 and TRBJ2-7; no clear D gene. Per germline, CDR1 PRHDT and CDR2 FYEKMQ (reference sequence). V was shortened by 5 bases and J by 2 bases, with 16 bases between the two germline ends. This CDR3 is 15 amino acids long. The DNA of the CDR3 is TGTGCCAGCAGCGCCCCAGGTGCCGCGACCTACGAGCAGTACTTC. It specifies CASSAPGAATYEQYF.

The chain links TRBV7-8 to TRBJ2-5; 12 bases match TRBD2. Germline V CDR1 and CDR2: SGHVS, FQNEAQ. Trimming at V came to 1 base and at J to 2 bases, leaving 2 bases not matched to a gene. The CDR3 contains 16 residues. CDR3 DNA: TGTGCCAGCAGCTTAGGGACTAGCGGGGCGCAAGAGACCCAGTACTTC. It yields the protein CASSLGTSGAQETQYF.